This TCR beta chain appears in the sequencing data of a study of glioma-infiltrating T cells after dendritic cell vaccination. Germline loops: CDR1 SGHVS, CDR2 FNYEAQ. The V gene lost 3 bases and the J gene lost 4 bases, with 10 bases spanning the gap. The CDR3 runs to 14 residues. Sequenced by immunoSEQ multiplex PCR; TCRdb stores in-frame clones only, minus some. Of tens of thousands of clones in the sample, around 86% are singletons; the top ten hold around 2.4%. Regarding time point: after dendritic cell vaccination, including at tumor progression/relapse. Before vaccination, two weeks after the third vaccination, and at progression, PBMC were collected. This clone is a singleton in its sample.

The sequenced sample was blood, obtained after dendritic cell vaccination. This sequence was found in a human donor with glioblastoma. The rearrangement links TRBV7-6 to TRBJ1-3; perhaps TRBD1 as D (6 bases). CDR3 coding DNA: TGTGCCAGCAGCTTGGCGGGGGCGGGAAACACCATATATTTT. Its translation is CASSLAGAGNTIYF.